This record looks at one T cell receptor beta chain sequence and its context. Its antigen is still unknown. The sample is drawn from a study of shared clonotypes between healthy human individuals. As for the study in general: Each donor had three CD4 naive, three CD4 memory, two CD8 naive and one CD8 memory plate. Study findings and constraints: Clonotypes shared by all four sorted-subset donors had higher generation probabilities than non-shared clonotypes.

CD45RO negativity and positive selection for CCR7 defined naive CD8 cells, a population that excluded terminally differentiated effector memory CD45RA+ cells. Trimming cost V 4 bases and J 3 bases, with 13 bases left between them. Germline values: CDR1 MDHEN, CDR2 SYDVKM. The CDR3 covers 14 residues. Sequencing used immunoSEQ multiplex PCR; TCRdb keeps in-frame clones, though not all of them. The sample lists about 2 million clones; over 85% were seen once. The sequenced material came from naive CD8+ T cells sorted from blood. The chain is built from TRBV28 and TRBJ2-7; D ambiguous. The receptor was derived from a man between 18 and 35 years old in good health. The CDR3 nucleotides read TGTGCCAGCAGTTGGACGGAGTTGGGCTACGAGCAGTACTTC. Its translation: CASSWTELGYEQYF.